Detailed here is one TCR beta chain. This receptor's antigen is unknown. The input lacks base qualities; no much larger clone sits a single base away. This entry is derived from a study of blood T cells in healthy people across ages (dated by TCRdb to between 2015 and 2017). General notes on the study: Template switching captured roughly one uniquely barcoded TCR beta cDNA molecule per two T cells in model experiments. Donors were grouped into four age groups: young (average 16 years), middle-aged (about 40), aged (62) and long-lived (approximately 75). Using the same blood draw, the study looked at two additional independent replicas of 1 million unique cDNA reads for two donors, one aged 18 to 29 and the other aged 80 or older. Donors of different ages were randomly distributed across sequencing lanes to avoid experimental bias. Age-related changes in TCR beta repertoire diversity were measured in the study by deep sequencing normalized with unique cDNA molecular identifiers.

V loses 6 bases of germline sequence and J loses 9 bases, and the interval between the two ends is 20 bases. The CDR3 runs 14 amino acids, cysteine and phenylalanine included. Only the CDR3 DNA is retained, 42 bases long and in frame from the first base. In the germline V gene, CDR1 corresponds to MNHEY and CDR2 to SVGEGT. To prepare the library, 5' RACE was applied. TCRdb shows the sequencer as Illumina HiSeq 2500. A second roughly 6 to 12 cycle PCR used a sample-barcoded 5' primer and a J-beta primer mix. Each TCR beta cDNA molecule received a unique molecular identifier from a template-switch 5' adaptor carrying 12 random nucleotides. Each sample yielded at least 3 million CDR3-containing paired-end reads. First-strand cDNA synthesis was performed from all RNA using the Mint cDNA synthesis kit, with priming by a TRBC-specific oligonucleotide. After uracil-DNA glycosylase treatment, a first 18-cycle PCR used universal primers M1SS and BC2_uni_R on all cDNA. In the paper's pipeline: For normalization, 1 million high-quality reads were randomly selected from each sample, with every read carrying a distinct molecular identifier. Reads with shared molecular identifiers were discarded instead of being binned into consensus sequences. MiTCR, with a Q25 quality threshold and the strictest error-elimination algorithm, was used for CDR3 identification, clonotype clustering and error correction. A nonparametric unseen species model using Euler transformation provided a lower-bound estimate of total TCR beta diversity. The public reads were quality trimmed at Q25 with fastp and then assembled into clones with MiXCR by TCRdb, keeping productive beta chains. Under each unique CDR3 protein, matching rows form one entry showing the most common genes and DNA. TCRdb assigned the V and J calls; the authors' analysis was not used. Present in this sample are about 1.8 million distinct CDR3 sequences, about 50% of which were seen just once. The top ten hold less than 2.5% of the sample.

What the work shows at the level of the full study, not this receptor alone: Total diversity estimates from one million sequenced T cells were considered lower bounds and underestimates. There was a strong correlation between observed TCR beta diversity and the percentage of naive T cells measured by flow cytometry. Compared with the aged group, more naive CD4+ T cells, fewer expanded clones and increased TCR diversity were shown by the long-lived group, suggesting age selection. The CMV infection status of donors was not known, potentially confounding age-related changes in expanded clonotypes. As age increased, observed TCR beta diversity per million T cells dropped in a roughly linear way, and a significant reduction was already evident by age about 40. Conclusive comparison of naive and antigen-experienced compartments was prevented by the profiling of bulk unsorted PBMCs.

The donors were under 40 Caucasian individuals from Russia, aged 6 to 90 years, who were systemically healthy. Ten milliliters of peripheral blood were drawn from each donor into EDTA-treated Vacutainer tubes. Ficoll-Paque density-gradient centrifugation was used to isolate PBMCs, with at least 6.5 million per sample. Total RNA, at least 6 micrograms per sample, was extracted from PBMCs with Trizol reagent. For every donor, an aliquot of PBMCs went through flow cytometry to measure the percentages of naive CD45RAhigh/CD27high T cells. Sequences were obtained from blood. The TCR sequence derives from a woman aged 40 to 50 in good health. The rearranged segments are TRBV6-2 or TRBV6-3 and TRBJ1-1, with no confident D gene call. The CDR3 region has the sequence CASREWGGGIQAFF. The sequenced DNA is TGTGCCAGCAGGGAATGGGGAGGCGGCATCCAAGCTTTCTTT.